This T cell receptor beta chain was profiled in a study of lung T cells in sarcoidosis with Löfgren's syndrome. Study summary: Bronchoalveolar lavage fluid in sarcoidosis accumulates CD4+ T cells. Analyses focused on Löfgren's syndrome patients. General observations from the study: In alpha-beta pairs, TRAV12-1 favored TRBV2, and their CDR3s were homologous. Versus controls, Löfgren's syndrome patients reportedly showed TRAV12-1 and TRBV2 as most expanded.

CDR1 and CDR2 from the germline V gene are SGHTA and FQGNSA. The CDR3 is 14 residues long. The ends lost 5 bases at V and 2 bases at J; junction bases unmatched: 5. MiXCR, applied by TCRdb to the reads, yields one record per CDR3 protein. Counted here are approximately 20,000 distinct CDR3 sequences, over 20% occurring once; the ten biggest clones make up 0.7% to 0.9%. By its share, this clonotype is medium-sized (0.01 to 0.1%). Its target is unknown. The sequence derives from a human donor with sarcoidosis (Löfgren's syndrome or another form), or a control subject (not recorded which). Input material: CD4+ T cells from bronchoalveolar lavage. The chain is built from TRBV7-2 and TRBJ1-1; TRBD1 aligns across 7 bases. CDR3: CASSPGTANTEAFF. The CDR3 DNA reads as TGTGCCAGCAGCCCCGGGACAGCCAACACTGAAGCTTTCTTT.